These 14 T cell receptor beta chains were sequenced from one sample in a study of shared clonotypes between healthy human individuals. Profiling relied on immunoSEQ multiplex PCR, and the TCRdb table lists in-frame clones only, not all of them. The table shows about 2.4 million clones, with over 85% occurring only once. The sample taken for sequencing was naive CD4+ T cells from PBMCs. Specified subset: CD45RA+ positively selected. Every receptor here comes from a man aged 18 to 30 in good health. Some clones in this sample may be carry-over from other donors' samples.

The V call is TRBV11-2, the J call TRBJ2-7, with 8 bases fitting TRBD2. The CDR3 extends over 15 amino acids. The J segment lost 6 bases and the V segment lost 5 bases, leaving 12 bases of the junction unmatched. Germline assignment: CDR1 SGHAT and CDR2 FQNNGV. CDR3: CASSLMGGTRIEQYF. DNA for the CDR3: TGTGCCAGCAGCCTCATGGGGGGGACTAGGATCGAGCAGTACTTC.

V and J are TRBV11-2 and TRBJ1-1, with TRBD1 matching 7 bases. In germline, CDR1 is SGHAT, CDR2 FQNNGV. The ends lost 10 bases at V and 1 base at J; junction bases unmatched: 12. The CDR3 has 15 amino acids. The DNA of the CDR3 is TGTGCCACAAACCAGTTAAGGGGGCAGAACACTGAAGCTTTCTTT. Translated, it gives CATNQLRGQNTEAFF.

The chain employs TRBV5-1 and TRBJ2-3; D is perhaps TRBD1 or TRBD2 (5 bases each). The V end lost 4 bases, the J end lost 1 base, and 13 bases lay between the germline ends. The germline V gene encodes CDR1 SGHRS and CDR2 YFSETQ. There are 15 residues in the CDR3. The CDR3 coding sequence is TGCGCCAGCAGCCGCCCCGGGGCCCGCACAGATACGCAGTATTTT. This translates into CASSRPGARTDTQYF.

The chain couples TRBV28 to TRBJ2-2; TRBD2 aligns across 8 bases. This CDR3 spans 15 amino acids. V was clipped by 8 bases and J by 5 bases; unmatched bases: 10. Germline values: CDR1 MDHEN, CDR2 SYDVKM. CDR3 sequence: CASESGSLGTGELFF. The CDR3 bases are TGTGCCAGCGAGAGCGGGAGCTTAGGTACCGGGGAGCTGTTTTTT.

The V gene is TRBV7-3, the J gene TRBJ2-1; 7 bases match TRBD1. V shed 0 bases and J 2 bases; nucleotides not matched to a gene: 4. Germline-derived CDR1 and CDR2 are SGHTA and FQGTGA. The CDR3 has 16 amino acids. This CDR3 is CASSLTVQGPYNEQFF. Here the CDR3 DNA reads TGTGCCAGCAGCTTAACGGTACAGGGGCCCTACAATGAGCAGTTCTTC.

The gene calls are TRBV18 and TRBJ2-7; 10 nucleotides line up with TRBD1. This CDR3 region has 15 residues. In germline, CDR1 is KGHSH, CDR2 LQKENI. V lost 5 bases, J lost 3 bases, and 7 bases stayed unmatched. CDR3 amino acids: CASSINGQGDYEQYF. For the CDR3, the DNA is TGTGCCAGCTCAATAAACGGACAGGGGGACTACGAGCAGTACTTC.

This rearrangement joins TRBV27 to TRBJ2-6; D uncertain. This CDR3 has 15 amino acids. V lost 6 bases, J lost 0 bases, and 9 bases lay in between. In germline, CDR1 is MNHEY, CDR2 SMNVEV (reference sequence). CDR3 residues: CASSRLGSGANVLTF. The CDR3 DNA reads TGTGCCAGCAGCCGGTTAGGCTCTGGGGCCAACGTCCTGACTTTC. The whole variable domain, filled in from reference TRBV27 and TRBJ2-6, reads EAQVTQNPRYLITVTGKKLTVTCSQNMNHEYMSWYRQDPGLGLRQIYYSMNVEVTDKGDVPEGYKVSRKEKRNFPLILESPSPNQTSLYFCASSRLGSGANVLTFGAGSRLTVL.

The V and J genes are TRBV5-3 and TRBJ2-1, with 11 bases that match TRBD2. TRBV5-3 qualifies as an ORF whose function is uncertain. V gave up 7 bases and J gave up 2 bases; unmatched junction bases: 8. The CDR3 runs 16 residues. The CDR3 DNA reads as TGTGCCAGAGGCCCGACTAGCGGGGTCCCCTACAATGAGCAGTTCTTC. It translates to CARGPTSGVPYNEQFF.

The chain links TRBV29-1 to TRBJ1-2, with 10 bases identical to TRBD1. This CDR3 is built from 14 residues. Germline V CDR1 and CDR2: SQVTM, ANQGSEA. Trimming at V came to 5 bases and at J to 8 bases, leaving 11 bases not matched to a gene. The CDR3 is CSVHPGQGRGGYTF. CDR3 sequence (DNA): TGCAGCGTTCATCCGGGACAGGGGCGCGGCGGCTACACCTTC.

The chain combines TRBV7-9 with TRBJ1-4, with TRBD1 matching 12 bases. V shed 3 bases and J 3 bases; nucleotides not matched to a gene: 5. CDR3 length: 17 amino acids. Germline V gives CDR1 SEHNR, CDR2 FQNEAQ (reference sequence). The CDR3 reads CASSLGQGASANEKLFF. Here the CDR3 DNA reads TGTGCCAGCAGCTTGGGACAGGGGGCATCGGCTAATGAAAAACTGTTTTTT.

This clone appeared a single time. This chain uses TRBV27 with TRBJ1-1, with D hard to call. The V gene's germline CDR1 is MNHEY and CDR2 SMNVEV (reference sequence). The CDR3 has 14 amino acids. Trimming pared 5 bases from V and 7 bases from J, leaving 17 bases between. CDR3 sequence reads: CASSTRYSSLEAFF. CDR3 DNA sequence: TGTGCCAGCAGTACCCGGTACAGTTCTCTTGAAGCTTTCTTT.

Concerning this clone itself: This sample includes further DNA sequences coding for the same CDR3. The chain joins TRBV5-1 to TRBJ2-7, with 10 bases fitting TRBD1. V gave up 4 bases and J gave up 4 bases; unmatched junction bases: 5. Germline values: CDR1 SGHRS, CDR2 YFSETQ. CDR3 length: 14 residues. The CDR3 nucleotides are TGCGCCAGCAGCGAAGGACAGGGGGGTTACGAGCAGTACTTC. Translation: CASSEGQGGYEQYF.

This clone was seen just once. The J gene is TRBJ2-1, the V gene TRBV2, with 8 bases identical to TRBD2. The CDR3 sequence is 14 residues long. CDR1 SNHLY and CDR2 FYNNEI come from the germline V gene. The junction had 6 bases not matched to a gene; V was cut back by 2 bases and J by 9 bases. The CDR3 loop reads CASSEHREGVEQFF. CDR3 coding DNA: TGTGCCAGCAGTGAACACCGGGAGGGGGTTGAGCAGTTCTTC.

V is TRBV9 and J is TRBJ2-5, with D perhaps assigned TRBD1 or TRBD2 (5 bases each). Looked up from germline, CDR1 is SGDLS and CDR2 is YYNGEE. V lost 4 bases and J lost 2, with 12 bases in between. This CDR3 comprises 14 residues. For the CDR3, the DNA is TGTGCCAGCAGCAAAAGGGACGGTCAAGAGACCCAGTACTTC. It translates to CASSKRDGQETQYF. The whole variable domain, filled in from reference TRBV9 and TRBJ2-5, reads DSGVTQTPKHLITATGQRVTLRCSPRSGDLSVYWYQQSLDQGLQFLIQYYNGEERAKGNILERFSAQQFPDLHSELNLSSLELGDSALYFCASSKRDGQETQYFGPGTRLLVL.